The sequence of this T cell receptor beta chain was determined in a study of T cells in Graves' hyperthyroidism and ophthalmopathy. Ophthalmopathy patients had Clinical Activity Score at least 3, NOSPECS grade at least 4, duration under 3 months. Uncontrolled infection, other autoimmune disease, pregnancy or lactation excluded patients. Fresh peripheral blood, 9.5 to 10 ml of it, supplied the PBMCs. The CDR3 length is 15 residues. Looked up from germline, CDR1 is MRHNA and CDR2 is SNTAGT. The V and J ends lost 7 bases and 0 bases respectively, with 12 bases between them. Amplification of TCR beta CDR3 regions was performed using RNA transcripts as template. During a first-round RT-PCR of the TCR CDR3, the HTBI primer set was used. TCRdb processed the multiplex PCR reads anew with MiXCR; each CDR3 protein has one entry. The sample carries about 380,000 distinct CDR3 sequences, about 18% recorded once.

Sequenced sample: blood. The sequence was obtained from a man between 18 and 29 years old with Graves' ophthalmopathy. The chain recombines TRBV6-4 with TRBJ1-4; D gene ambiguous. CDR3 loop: CASTGVTSTNEKLFF. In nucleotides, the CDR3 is TGTGCCAGCACCGGAGTCACGTCAACTAATGAAAAACTGTTTTTT.